This T cell receptor beta chain was profiled in a study of breast tumors, draining lymph nodes, adjacent tissues. In regard to this clonotype: The target antigen is unknown.

Breast cancer patients provided tissue from their axillary draining lymph nodes. Findings and caveats of the study: Tumor TCR diversity was below lymph nodes but above nontumor tissue. Luminal-like breast cancer showed significantly higher tumor–nontumor repertoire similarity than basal-like. Findings are consistent with lymph node origin and intratumoral expansion of most tumor T cells. The lymph node origin of tumor T cells was framed as consistent with a hypothesis, not demonstrated.

TCRdb redid the calling of the multiplex PCR reads with MiXCR, one entry per CDR3 protein. Of approximately 230,000 distinct CDR3 sequences listed, less than 35% are singletons. The V gene's germline CDR1 is SGHTA and CDR2 FQGNSA. The V end lost 2 bases, the J end lost 7 bases, and 9 bases lay between the germline ends. The CDR3 spans 14 residues. The sequencing sample was made of axillary lymph node tissue. The receptor was isolated from a female donor with breast cancer. Some clones in this sample may be carry-over from other donors' samples. The V gene is TRBV7-2, the J gene TRBJ1-6; D is ambiguous. Here the CDR3 reads CASSLSSQNSPLHF. CDR3 nucleotides: TGTGCCAGCAGCTTATCCTCCCAAAATTCACCCCTCCACTTT.